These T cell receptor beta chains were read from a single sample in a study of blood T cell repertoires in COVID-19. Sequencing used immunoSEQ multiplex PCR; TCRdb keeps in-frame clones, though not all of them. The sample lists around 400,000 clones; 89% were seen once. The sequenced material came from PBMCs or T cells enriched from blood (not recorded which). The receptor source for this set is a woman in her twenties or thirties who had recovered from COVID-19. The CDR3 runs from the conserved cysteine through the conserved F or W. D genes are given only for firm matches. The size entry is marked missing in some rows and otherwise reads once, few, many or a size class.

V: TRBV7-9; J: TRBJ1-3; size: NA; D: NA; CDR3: CASSPKTGGNTIYF; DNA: TGTGCCAGCAGCCCCAAGACAGGAGGAAACACCATATATTTT
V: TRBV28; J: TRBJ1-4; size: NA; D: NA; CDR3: CAAGRGEEEKLFF; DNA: TGTGCAGCTGGGAGGGGGGAAGAAGAAAAACTGTTTTTT
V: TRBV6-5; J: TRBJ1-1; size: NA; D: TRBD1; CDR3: CASSQTGGDAEAFF; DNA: TGTGCCAGCAGTCAAACAGGGGGCGACGCTGAAGCTTTCTTT
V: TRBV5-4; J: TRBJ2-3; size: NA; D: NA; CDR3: CASSFLESPTDTQYF; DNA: TGTGCCAGCAGCTTTTTAGAAAGCCCCACAGATACGCAGTATTTT
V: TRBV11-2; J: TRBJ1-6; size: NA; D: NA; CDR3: CASSSLSPLHF; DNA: TGTGCCAGCAGCTCCCTTTCACCCCTCCACTTT
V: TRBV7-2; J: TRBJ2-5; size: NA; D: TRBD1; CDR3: CASSLDWGQGKTQYF; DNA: TGTGCCAGCAGCTTAGATTGGGGACAGGGAAAGACCCAGTACTTC
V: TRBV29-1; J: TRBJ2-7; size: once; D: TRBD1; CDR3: CSAEMGTGSSYEQYF; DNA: TGCAGCGCAGAAATGGGGACAGGCAGCTCCTACGAGCAGTACTTC
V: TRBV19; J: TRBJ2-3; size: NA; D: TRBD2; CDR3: CASSSGGPGRDTQYF; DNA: TGTGCCAGTAGTTCGGGGGGGCCGGGGAGAGATACGCAGTATTTT
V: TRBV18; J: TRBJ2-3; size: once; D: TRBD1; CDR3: CASLPGTGSDTQYF; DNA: TGTGCCAGCTTACCCGGGACAGGGTCAGATACGCAGTATTTT
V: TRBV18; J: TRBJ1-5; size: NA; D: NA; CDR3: CASSPVIGVGQPQHF; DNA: TGTGCCAGCTCACCAGTGATTGGAGTCGGGCAGCCCCAGCATTTT
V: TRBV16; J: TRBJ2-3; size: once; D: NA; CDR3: CASSRNRNTDTQYF; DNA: TGTGCCAGCAGCCGGAACAGGAATACAGATACGCAGTATTTT
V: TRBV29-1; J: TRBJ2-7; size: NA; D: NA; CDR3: CSVEPGLSNEQYF; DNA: TGCAGCGTCGAACCGGGTCTCTCAAACGAGCAGTACTTC
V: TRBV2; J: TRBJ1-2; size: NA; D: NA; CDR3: CASSEDSGREDYGYTF; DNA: TGTGCCAGCAGTGAAGACTCAGGCAGGGAGGACTATGGCTACACCTTC
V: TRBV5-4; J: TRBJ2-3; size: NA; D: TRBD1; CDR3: CASSPSWTGSTDTQYF; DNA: TGTGCCAGCAGCCCCTCCTGGACAGGGAGCACAGATACGCAGTATTTT
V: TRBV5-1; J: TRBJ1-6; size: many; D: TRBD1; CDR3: CASSSDRGNTPLHF; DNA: TGCGCCAGCAGCTCGGACAGGGGTAACACACCCCTCCACTTT
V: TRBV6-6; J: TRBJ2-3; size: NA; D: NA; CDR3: CASLRRGGVTDTQYF; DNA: TGTGCCAGCCTAAGGAGGGGCGGGGTGACAGATACGCAGTATTTT
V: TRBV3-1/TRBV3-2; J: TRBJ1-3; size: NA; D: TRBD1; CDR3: CASSLYPGQGNTIYF; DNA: TGTGCCTCCTCTTTGTACCCGGGACAGGGAAACACCATATATTTT
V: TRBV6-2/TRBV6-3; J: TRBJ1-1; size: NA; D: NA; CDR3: CASSYFTGLNTEAFF; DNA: TGTGCCAGCAGTTACTTTACCGGTTTGAACACTGAAGCTTTCTTT
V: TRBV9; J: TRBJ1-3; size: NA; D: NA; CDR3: CARRQEASFGNTIYF; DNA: TGTGCCAGGAGACAGGAAGCATCTTTTGGAAACACCATATATTTT
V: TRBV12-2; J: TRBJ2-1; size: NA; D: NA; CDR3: CASRWGGLGNEQFF; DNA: TGTGCAAGTCGTTGGGGGGGGCTTGGCAATGAGCAGTTCTTC
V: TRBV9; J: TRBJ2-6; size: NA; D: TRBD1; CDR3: CASSVGGTGYSGANVLTF; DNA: TGTGCCAGCAGCGTTGGAGGGACAGGGTACTCTGGGGCCAACGTCCTGACTTTC
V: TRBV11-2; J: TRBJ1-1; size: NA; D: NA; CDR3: CASSLAHGKAFF; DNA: TGTGCCAGCAGCTTAGCCCACGGTAAAGCTTTCTTT
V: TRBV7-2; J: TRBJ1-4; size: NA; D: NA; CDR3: CASSWGATNEKLFF; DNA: TGTGCCAGCAGCTGGGGCGCAACTAATGAAAAACTGTTTTTT
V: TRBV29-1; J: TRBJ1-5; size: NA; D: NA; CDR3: CTGQLGQPQHF; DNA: TGCACCGGACAGTTGGGTCAGCCCCAGCATTTT
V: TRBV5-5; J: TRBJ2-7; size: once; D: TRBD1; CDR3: CASSSSDLGQGISYEQYF; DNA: TGTGCCAGCAGCTCATCTGACCTCGGACAGGGGATTTCCTACGAGCAGTACTTC
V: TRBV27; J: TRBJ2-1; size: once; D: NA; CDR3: CASSSGSLVF; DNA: TGTGCCAGCAGCTCCGGGTCTCTGGTCTTC
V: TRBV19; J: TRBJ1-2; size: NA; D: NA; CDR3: CASSPQTELGLGYTF; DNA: TGTGCCAGTAGTCCACAGACGGAGTTGGGGCTGGGCTACACCTTC
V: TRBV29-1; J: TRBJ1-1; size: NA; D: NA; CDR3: CSVARPGVITEAFF; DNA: TGCAGCGTAGCCCGCCCAGGGGTGATCACTGAAGCTTTCTTT
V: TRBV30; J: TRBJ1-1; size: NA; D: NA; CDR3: CAWRQTLNTEAFF; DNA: TGTGCCTGGCGACAGACCCTGAACACTGAAGCTTTCTTT
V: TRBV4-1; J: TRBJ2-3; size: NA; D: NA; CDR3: CASSQEGVSDTQYF; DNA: TGCGCCAGCAGCCAAGAAGGGGTATCGGATACGCAGTATTTT
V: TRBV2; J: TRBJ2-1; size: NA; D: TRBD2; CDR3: CASRGLAGDEQFF; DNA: TGTGCCAGCAGGGGACTAGCGGGGGATGAGCAGTTCTTC
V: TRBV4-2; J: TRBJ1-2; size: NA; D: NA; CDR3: CASSQDATAITYGYTF; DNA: TGTGCCAGCAGCCAAGATGCCACAGCAATAACCTATGGCTACACCTTC
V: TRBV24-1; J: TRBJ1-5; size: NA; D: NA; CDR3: CATSVGSNQPQHF; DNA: TGTGCCACCAGTGTCGGGAGCAATCAGCCCCAGCATTTT
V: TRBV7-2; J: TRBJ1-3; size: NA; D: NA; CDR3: CASSLAGQLTGNTIYF; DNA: TGTGCCAGCAGCTTAGCGGGACAACTGACTGGAAACACCATATATTTT
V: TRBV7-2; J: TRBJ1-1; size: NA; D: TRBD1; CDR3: CASSLFTVRQGAVNTEAFF; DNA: TGTGCCAGCAGCCTCTTTACTGTGAGACAGGGGGCGGTTAACACTGAAGCTTTCTTT
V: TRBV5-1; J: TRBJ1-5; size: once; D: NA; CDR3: CASSEGSDSNQPQHF; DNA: TGCGCCAGCAGTGAGGGCAGCGATAGCAATCAGCCCCAGCATTTT
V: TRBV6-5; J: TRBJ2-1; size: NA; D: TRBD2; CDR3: CASSSSGTSDYNEQFF; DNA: TGTGCCAGCAGTTCTTCCGGGACTAGCGATTACAATGAGCAGTTCTTC